The entry below describes one TCR beta chain. This sample is part of a study of blood T cell repertoires in COVID-19. Study overall: Italy, Spain and the United States were the sources of the convalescent and acute COVID-19 samples. T cells, B-cell-depleted T cells, or PBMCs provided the cDNA or gDNA that served as material.

Patients at the Seattle site were enrolled during active infection and followed longitudinally. In the original workflow: Amplified reference gene primers provided the basis for estimating nucleated cell counts. The repertoire was sequenced with immunoSEQ multiplex PCR; TCRdb's copy has only in-frame clones and lacks some. The V and J calls and clone size were taken over from that table, and D and trimming were inferred from the DNA. Seen here are 250,000 to 300,000 clones, approximately 86% observed once, and the top ten hold around 13%. V lost 1 base and J 3 bases, leaving 13 bases between the germline ends. This CDR3 comprises 16 residues. Looked up from germline, CDR1 is LGHDT and CDR2 is YNNKEL (reference sequence).

The sequencing sample was made of peripheral blood. The chain has TRBV3-1 (or the pseudogene TRBV3-2) and TRBJ1-5, with D possibly being TRBD1 (5 bases). The TCR was taken from a woman aged 70-85 years with COVID-19, enrolled during active disease. This chain's CDR3 is CASSQGEGSVNQPQHF. The CDR3 DNA sequence: TGTGCCAGCAGCCAAGGGGAGGGGTCCGTCAATCAGCCCCAGCATTTT.